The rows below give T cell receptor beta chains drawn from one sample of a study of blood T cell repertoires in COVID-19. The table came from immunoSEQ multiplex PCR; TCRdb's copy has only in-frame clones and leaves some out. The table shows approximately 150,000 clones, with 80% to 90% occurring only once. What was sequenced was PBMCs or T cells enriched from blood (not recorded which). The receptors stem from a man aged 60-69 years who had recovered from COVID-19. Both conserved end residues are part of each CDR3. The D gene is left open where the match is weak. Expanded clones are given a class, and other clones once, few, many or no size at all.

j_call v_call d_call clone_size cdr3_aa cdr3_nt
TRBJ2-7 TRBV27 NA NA CASSLVPGNIEQYF TGTGCCAGCAGTTTAGTGCCAGGGAATATCGAGCAGTACTTC
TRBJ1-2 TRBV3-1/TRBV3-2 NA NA CASSQGLPRGYTF TGTGCCAGCAGCCAAGGGCTCCCCCGAGGCTACACCTTC
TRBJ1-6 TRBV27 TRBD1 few CASSLVDRGNSPLHF TGTGCCAGCAGTTTAGTCGACAGGGGGAATTCACCCCTCCACTTT
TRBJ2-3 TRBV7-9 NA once CASSFSPSTDTQYF TGTGCCAGCAGCTTTAGCCCGAGCACAGATACGCAGTATTTT
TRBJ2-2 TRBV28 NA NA CASRKSNTGELFF TGTGCCAGCAGAAAATCTAACACCGGGGAGCTGTTTTTT
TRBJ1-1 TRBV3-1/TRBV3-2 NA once CASSQIFGNTEAFF TGTGCCAGCAGCCAAATTTTCGGGAACACTGAAGCTTTCTTT
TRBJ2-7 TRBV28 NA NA CASSGRGGGREQYF TGTGCCAGCAGCGGGCGGGGAGGAGGACGCGAGCAGTACTTC
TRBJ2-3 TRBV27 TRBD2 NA CASSPLGGVETQYF TGTGCCAGCAGCCCTTTGGGGGGGGTGGAAACGCAGTATTTT
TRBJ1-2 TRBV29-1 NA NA CSVEALGAGYGYTF TGCAGCGTTGAAGCGTTGGGGGCGGGCTATGGCTACACCTTC
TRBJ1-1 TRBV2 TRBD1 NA CASRKDRGEAEAFF TGTGCCAGCAGAAAGGACAGGGGCGAGGCTGAAGCTTTCTTT
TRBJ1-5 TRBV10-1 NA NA CASSVDRNQPQHF TGCGCCAGCAGTGTAGACAGGAATCAGCCCCAGCATTTT
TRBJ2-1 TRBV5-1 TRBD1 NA CASSFLGQGSIEQFF TGCGCCAGCAGCTTCTTGGGACAGGGATCGATCGAGCAGTTCTTC
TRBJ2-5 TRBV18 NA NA CASSPMTGLQETQYF TGTGCCAGCTCACCAATGACAGGATTACAAGAGACCCAGTACTTC
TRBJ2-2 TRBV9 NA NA CASSVGNRGNGELFF TGTGCCAGCAGCGTAGGCAATAGGGGGAACGGGGAGCTGTTTTTT
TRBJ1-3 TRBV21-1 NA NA CASRASLTGPASGNTIYF TGTGCCAGCAGAGCAAGTCTGACAGGGCCAGCCTCTGGAAACACCATATATTTT
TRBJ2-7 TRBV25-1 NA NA CASSEYRNSYEQYF TGTGCCAGCAGTGAATACAGAAACTCCTACGAGCAGTACTTC
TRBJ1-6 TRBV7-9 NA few CASSVGGAYNSPLHF TGTGCCAGCAGCGTTGGAGGGGCTTATAATTCACCCCTCCACTTT
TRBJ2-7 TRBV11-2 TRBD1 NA CASSLSGGQGEQYF TGTGCCAGCAGCTTATCAGGGGGTCAGGGCGAGCAGTACTTC
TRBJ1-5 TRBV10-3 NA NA CAISGGPDQPQHF TGTGCCATCAGTGGGGGCCCGGATCAGCCCCAGCATTTT
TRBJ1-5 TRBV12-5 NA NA CASDYKADSQLDRNQPQHF TGTGCTAGTGACTACAAAGCGGACAGTCAACTGGATCGTAATCAGCCCCAGCATTTT
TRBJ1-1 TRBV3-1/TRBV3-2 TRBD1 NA CASCRGQVSNTEAFF TGTGCCAGCTGCAGGGGGCAAGTATCGAACACTGAAGCTTTCTTT
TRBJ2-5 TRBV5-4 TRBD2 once CASSWGLAGGGETQYF TGTGCCAGCAGCTGGGGACTAGCGGGAGGAGGGGAGACCCAGTACTTC
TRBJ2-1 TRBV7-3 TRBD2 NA CASSPNGLAKYNEQFF TGTGCCAGCAGCCCTAATGGACTAGCGAAATACAATGAGCAGTTCTTC
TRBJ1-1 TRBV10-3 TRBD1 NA CAISIGQGGTEAFF TGTGCCATCAGTATTGGACAGGGAGGCACTGAAGCTTTCTTT
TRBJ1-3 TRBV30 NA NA CARVTGFNTIYF TGTGCCCGCGTAACAGGGTTCAACACCATATATTTT
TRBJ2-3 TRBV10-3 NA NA CAISDPGSKSTDTQYF TGTGCCATCAGTGACCCAGGGTCGAAGAGCACAGATACGCAGTATTTT
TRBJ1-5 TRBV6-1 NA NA CASSEEGGRDQPQHF TGTGCCAGCAGTGAAGAAGGAGGGCGGGATCAGCCCCAGCATTTT
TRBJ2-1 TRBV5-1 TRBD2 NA CASSPGTSGGSYNEQFF TGCGCCAGCAGCCCAGGAACAAGCGGGGGTTCCTACAATGAGCAGTTCTTC
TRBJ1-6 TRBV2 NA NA CASSSRGGGNSPLHF TGTGCCAGCAGTAGTCGTGGGGGAGGTAATTCACCCCTCCACTTT
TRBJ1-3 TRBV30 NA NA CAWVPFSNTIYF TGTGCCTGGGTCCCTTTCTCTAACACCATATATTTT
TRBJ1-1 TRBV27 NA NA CASSGGRETEAFF TGTGCCAGCAGCGGGGGGAGGGAGACTGAAGCTTTCTTT
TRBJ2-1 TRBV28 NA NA CASSLWEASYNEQFF TGTGCCAGCAGTTTATGGGAAGCGTCCTACAATGAGCAGTTCTTC
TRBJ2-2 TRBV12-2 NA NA CASCSKRTSGGITGELFF TGTGCAAGTTGCTCCAAAAGAACTAGCGGGGGGATCACCGGGGAGCTGTTTTTT
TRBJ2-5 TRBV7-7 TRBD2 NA CASSLGRTSQETQYF TGTGCTAGCAGCTTAGGCCGGACTAGCCAAGAGACCCAGTACTTC
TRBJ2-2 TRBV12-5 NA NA CASGLDQGSPRTGELFF TGTGCTAGTGGTTTGGATCAGGGGAGCCCGAGGACCGGGGAGCTGTTTTTT
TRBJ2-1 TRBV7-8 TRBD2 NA CASSLGLAGGQNEQFF TGTGCCAGCAGCTTAGGACTAGCGGGGGGTCAGAATGAGCAGTTCTTC
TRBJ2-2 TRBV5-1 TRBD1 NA CASSFIPGQVTGELFF TGCGCCAGCAGCTTTATTCCGGGACAGGTAACCGGGGAGCTGTTTTTT
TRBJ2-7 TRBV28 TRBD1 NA CATRRTGIYEQYF TGTGCCACCAGAAGGACAGGGATCTACGAGCAGTACTTC
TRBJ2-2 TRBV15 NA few CATSRPHTTGELFF TGTGCCACCAGCAGACCTCACACCACCGGGGAGCTGTTTTTT
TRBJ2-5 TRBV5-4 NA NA CASSLVSQETQYF TGTGCCAGCAGCTTGGTGAGTCAAGAGACCCAGTACTTC
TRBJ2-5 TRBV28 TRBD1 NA CASAGQGQETQYF TGTGCCAGTGCTGGACAGGGTCAAGAGACCCAGTACTTC
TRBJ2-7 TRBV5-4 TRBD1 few CAGSRDRAYEQYF TGTGCCGGATCTCGGGACAGGGCGTACGAGCAGTACTTC
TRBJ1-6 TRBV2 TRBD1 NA CASNPRDRVNSPLHF TGTGCCAGCAACCCCCGGGACAGGGTAAATTCACCCCTCCACTTT
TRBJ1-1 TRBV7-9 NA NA CASSPGAGAFF TGTGCCAGCAGCCCGGGAGCGGGAGCTTTCTTT
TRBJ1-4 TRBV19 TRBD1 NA CASSPTGAADEKLFF TGTGCCAGTAGTCCTACAGGGGCGGCGGATGAAAAACTGTTTTTT